The 15 T cell receptor beta chains below were found in one sample sequenced in a study of shared clonotypes between healthy human individuals. Sequencing used immunoSEQ multiplex PCR; TCRdb keeps in-frame clones, though not all of them. Here the sample spans about 2 million clones, 90% to 95% being singletons. Sequenced material: naive CD4+ T cells sorted from blood. Subset described: CD45RA+ positively selected. The source is a man aged 18 to 29 in good health.

To note about this clone: Other DNA sequences in this sample translate to the same CDR3. Here the CDR3 DNA reads TGTGCCTGGACCGGCGGGTCTGGAAACACCATATATTTT. Its translation is CAWTGGSGNTIYF. V usage is TRBV30 and J usage is TRBJ1-3; D uncertain. V lost 4 bases, J lost 1 base, and 8 bases lay in between. The CDR3 is 13 residues long. Germline V gene sequence: CDR1 GTSNPN, CDR2 SVGIG (reference sequence).

This clone was recorded only once. A much more abundant neighbour one base away suggests this may be a read error. The V call is TRBV11-2, the J call TRBJ1-5; D is perhaps TRBD1 (6 bases). The CDR3 is 13 amino acids. Germline loops: CDR1 SGHAT, CDR2 FQNNGV. CDR3 amino acids: CVSSDLGGQPQHF. CDR3 DNA sequence: TGTGTCAGCAGCGACCTAGGGGGACAGCCCCAGCATTTT.

J is TRBJ2-4 and V is TRBV5-1; D is possibly TRBD1 or TRBD2 (5 bases each). V gave up 3 bases and J gave up 6 bases, with 13 bases separating them. CDR1 and CDR2 from the germline V gene are SGHRS and YFSETQ. The length of the CDR3 is 14 residues. The CDR3 coding sequence is TGCGCCAGCAGCTCACTTAGGGACGCAAACATTCAGTACTTC. Its translation is CASSSLRDANIQYF.

The chain uses TRBV18 and TRBJ2-7; 9 nucleotides line up with TRBD2. V shed 0 bases and J 5 bases; nucleotides not matched to a gene: 5. There are 15 residues in the CDR3. Germline loops: CDR1 KGHSH, CDR2 LQKENI. Here the CDR3 reads CASSPPMREGHEQYF. CDR3 DNA sequence: TGTGCCAGCTCACCACCGATGCGGGAGGGCCACGAGCAGTACTTC.

The CDR3 sequence: CSTIEVSGELFF. The CDR3 DNA is TGCAGCACGATCGAAGTCTCCGGGGAGCTGTTTTTT. The J gene is TRBJ2-2, the V gene TRBV29-1, with D unresolved. Germline lookup yields CDR1 SQVTM and CDR2 ANQGSEA. The CDR3 extends over 12 amino acids. V was cut by 8 bases and J by 6 bases, with 13 bases left in between.

V is TRBV10-2 and J is TRBJ1-1; maybe TRBD1 (5 bases). The CDR3 loop spans 14 amino acids. Trimming cost V 6 bases and J 1 base, with 12 bases left between them. CDR1 and CDR2 from the germline V gene are WSHSY and SAAADI. CDR3 coding DNA: TGCGCCAGCAGCTCGGGGGGGACGAACACTGAAGCTTTCTTT. The encoded protein is CASSSGGTNTEAFF.

CDR3 DNA sequence: TGTGCCAGTAGTCCGACAGGATCCAAAAACATTCAGTACTTC. This encodes CASSPTGSKNIQYF. The gene calls are TRBV19 and TRBJ2-4, with D tentatively TRBD1 (6 bases). V was shortened by 5 bases and J by 2 bases, with 10 bases between the two germline ends. Looked up from germline, CDR1 is LNHDA and CDR2 is SQIVND (reference sequence). The CDR3 runs to 14 residues.

This chain joins TRBV10-1 and TRBJ2-7; weak D call: TRBD1 (6 bases). The CDR3 has 15 residues. V dropped 0 bases and J dropped 3 bases, with 12 bases sitting between them. CDR1 and CDR2 (germline): WNHNN, SYGVQD (reference sequence). The chain's CDR3 is CASSESKAGDYEQYF. The CDR3 DNA reads TGCGCCAGCAGTGAGTCGAAAGCAGGGGACTACGAGCAGTACTTC.

This chain connects TRBV19 to TRBJ1-5; D is possibly TRBD1 (6 bases). V lost 7 bases to trimming and J lost 7 bases, with 14 bases between them. This CDR3 contains 13 residues. CDR1 and CDR2 (germline): LNHDA, SQIVND (reference sequence). CDR3 loop: CASMGAKGQPQHF. CDR3 sequence (DNA): TGTGCCAGTATGGGGGCGAAGGGACAGCCCCAGCATTTT. Drawing the rest from reference TRBV19 and TRBJ1-5, the complete variable domain is DGGITQSPKYLFRKEGQNVTLSCEQNLNHDAMYWYRQDPGQGLRLIYYSQIVNDFQKGDIAEGYSVSREKKESFPLTVTSAQKNPTAFYLCASMGAKGQPQHFGDGTRLSIL.

The chain has TRBV18 and TRBJ1-1; 8 bases are a match to TRBD1. This CDR3 contains 13 residues. The V gene end was trimmed by 6 bases and the J gene end by 5 bases; junction bases not matched to a gene: 5. In germline, CDR1 is KGHSH, CDR2 LQKENI. CDR3 bases: TGTGCCAGCTCTACGGACAGGGTGACTGAAGCTTTCTTT. It translates to CASSTDRVTEAFF.

The chain is built from TRBV5-6 and TRBJ1-3, with no clear D. The CDR3 spans 14 residues. From germline, CDR1 is SGHDT and CDR2 YYEEEE. Trimming removed 3 bases at V and 6 bases at J, with 13 bases between. The CDR3 sequence is CASSSRPPLNTIYF. The CDR3 nucleotides read TGTGCCAGCAGCTCACGGCCGCCTTTAAACACCATATATTTT.

The J gene is TRBJ2-3, the V gene TRBV14, with 9 bases matching TRBD2. The V gene's germline CDR1 is SGHDN and CDR2 FVKESK. Unmatched junction bases numbered 7, after V lost 4 bases and J lost 2 bases. The CDR3 consists of 16 residues. The CDR3 loop reads CASSPFASGTTDTQYF. In DNA form, the CDR3 reads TGTGCCAGCAGCCCGTTTGCTAGCGGGACCACAGATACGCAGTATTTT.

The rearrangement joins TRBV6-5 to TRBJ2-7, with D possibly TRBD1 on 5 matching bases. There are 15 residues in the CDR3. CDR1 MNHEY and CDR2 SVGAGI come from the germline V gene. Deletions cut 4 bases from V and 4 bases from J, with 17 bases between. CDR3 region: CASSSDMYAGYEQYF. For the CDR3, the DNA is TGTGCCAGCAGTTCGGACATGTACGCTGGGTACGAGCAGTACTTC.

The chain is built from TRBV5-1 and TRBJ1-2, with TRBD1 matching over 11 bases. The CDR3 length is 15 residues. The V segment lost 4 bases and the J segment 4 bases; nucleotides outside the gene matches: 6. CDR1 and CDR2 (germline): SGHRS, YFSETQ. The CDR3 is CASSTGQGAFYGYTF. In DNA, the CDR3 is TGCGCCAGCAGCACCGGACAGGGGGCGTTCTATGGCTACACCTTC.

The chain carries TRBV6-6 and TRBJ1-5, with TRBD1 matching over 7 bases. This CDR3 spans 15 amino acids. In germline, CDR1 is MNHNY, CDR2 SVGAGI (reference sequence). J was trimmed by 4 bases and V by 6 bases; bases with no gene match: 9. The CDR3 loop is CASRETDRDNQPQHF. The CDR3 DNA reads TGTGCCAGCAGAGAAACCGACAGGGATAATCAGCCCCAGCATTTT.